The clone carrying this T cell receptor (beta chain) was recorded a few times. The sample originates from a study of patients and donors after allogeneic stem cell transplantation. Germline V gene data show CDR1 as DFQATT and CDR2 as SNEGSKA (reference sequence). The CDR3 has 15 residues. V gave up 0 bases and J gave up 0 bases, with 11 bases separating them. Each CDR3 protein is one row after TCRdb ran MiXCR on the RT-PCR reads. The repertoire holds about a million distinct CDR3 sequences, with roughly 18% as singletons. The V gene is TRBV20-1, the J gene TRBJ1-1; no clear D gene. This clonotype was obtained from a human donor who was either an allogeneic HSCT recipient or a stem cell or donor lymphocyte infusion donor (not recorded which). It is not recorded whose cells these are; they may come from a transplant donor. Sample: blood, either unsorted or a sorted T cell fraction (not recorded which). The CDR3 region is CSAREARNMNTEAFF. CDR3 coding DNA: TGCAGTGCTAGAGAAGCCAGGAACATGAACACTGAAGCTTTCTTT.